The 16 T cell receptor beta chains reported below all come from one sample, sequenced in a study of cytomegalovirus exposure and HLA in healthy donors. PCR used 60 Vbeta primers and 13 Jbeta primers. Profiled with immunoSEQ multiplex PCR; TCRdb holds only in-frame clones, not every one. Of 150,000 or so clones listed, approximately 80% were seen once; the top ten hold under 15%. Sequencing was performed on PBMCs. Every receptor here comes from a woman aged 40 to 50 in good health and CMV-seronegative.

The V gene is TRBV28, the J gene TRBJ2-1, with D perhaps matching TRBD1 (6 bases). The CDR3 has 15 residues. Between the trimmed V and J ends, which lost 5 bases and 7 bases, there was a span of 18 bases. Looked up from germline, CDR1 is MDHEN and CDR2 is SYDVKM. This CDR3 reads CASSPTSLGANEQFF. For the CDR3, the DNA is TGTGCCAGCAGTCCTACAAGCCTGGGGGCGAATGAGCAGTTCTTC.

The V and J genes are TRBV21-1 and TRBJ1-5; the D segment call TRBD1 is taken from the table without a DNA check. TRBV21-1 constitutes a pseudogene. The CDR3 runs to 21 residues. The CDR3 sequence is CASSKGGSDGEQGHSNQPQHF. The CDR3 nucleotides are TGTGCCAGCAGCAAAGGGGGTTCCGACGGGGAACAGGGACATAGCAATCAGCCCCAGCATTTT.

This clone was found once. The chain has TRBV7-9 and TRBJ2-2; 8 nucleotides match TRBD1. The length of the CDR3 is 15 residues. V was clipped by 4 bases and J by 5 bases; unmatched bases: 6. From germline, CDR1 is SEHNR and CDR2 FQNEAQ (reference sequence). For the CDR3, the DNA is TGTGCCAGCAGCTCGGACAGGGTGGGGACCGGGGAGCTGTTTTTT. It codes for CASSSDRVGTGELFF.

This clone was seen only a few times. V gene TRBV7-9 combines with J gene TRBJ2-3; 12 nucleotides align to TRBD1. V trimming: 7 bases; J trimming: 5 bases; junction bases outside the gene matches: 7. CDR1 SEHNR and CDR2 FQNEAQ come from the germline V gene (reference sequence). This CDR3 spans 15 amino acids. DNA of the CDR3: TGTGCCAGCACCAGGCGGGACAGGGGGCAAGATACGCAGTATTTT. Translation gives CASTRRDRGQDTQYF.

The rearrangement uses TRBV6-5 and TRBJ2-4, with a tentative D call TRBD1 (6 bases). CDR3 size: 13 residues. V was shortened by 6 bases and J by 3 bases, with 9 bases between the two germline ends. Germline CDR1 and CDR2: MNHEY and SVGAGI. The CDR3 coding sequence is TGTGCCAGCAGCCCACAGGGCAAAAACATTCAGTACTTC. It codes for CASSPQGKNIQYF.

The chain recombines TRBV11-3 with TRBJ2-1; 12 nucleotides line up with TRBD2. Germline-derived CDR1 and CDR2 are SGHNT and YENEEA. This CDR3 has 15 amino acids. The V segment lost 1 base and the J segment 8 bases; nucleotides outside the gene matches: 3. CDR3 DNA: TGTGCCAGCAGCTTAGGACTAGCGGGAGTCGATGAGCAGTTCTTC. This gives the protein CASSLGLAGVDEQFF.

The chain combines TRBV28 with TRBJ2-3; the match to TRBD1 covers 10 bases. Losses at the gene ends were 4 bases for V and 0 bases for J; bases not matched to a gene: 4. This CDR3 has 16 amino acids. Germline V CDR1 and CDR2: MDHEN, SYDVKM. The CDR3 is CASSYGTGASTDTQYF. CDR3 in DNA: TGTGCCAGCAGTTACGGGACAGGGGCTAGCACAGATACGCAGTATTTT. Using reference TRBV28 and TRBJ2-3 for the parts outside the CDR3, the full variable domain is DVKVTQSSRYLVKRTGEKVFLECVQDMDHENMFWYRQDPGLGLRLIYFSYDVKMKEKGDIPEGYSVSREKKERFSLILESASTNQTSMYLCASSYGTGASTDTQYFGPGTRLTVL.

This chain uses TRBV2 with TRBJ1-4, with D unclear. From germline, CDR1 is SNHLY and CDR2 FYNNEI. V shed 4 bases and J shed 5 bases, with 8 bases lying between them. This CDR3 region has 13 residues. This CDR3 reads CASSGRGNEKLFF. The CDR3 nucleotides read TGTGCCAGCAGTGGACGGGGAAATGAAAAACTGTTTTTT.

V usage is TRBV5-1 and J usage is TRBJ2-7; possibly TRBD2 for D (5 bases). This CDR3 is 14 amino acids long. Between the trimmed V and J ends, which lost 2 bases and 7 bases, there was a span of 16 bases. CDR1 and CDR2 (germline): SGHRS, YFSETQ. The CDR3 spells CASSFDVSPGEQYF. The DNA of the CDR3 is TGCGCCAGCAGCTTCGATGTATCTCCGGGGGAGCAGTACTTC.

This clone was counted a single time. The chain couples TRBV9 to TRBJ1-2, with 7 bases aligning to TRBD1. Germline CDR1 and CDR2: SGDLS and YYNGEE. The CDR3 loop spans 17 amino acids. The ends lost 4 bases at V and 7 bases at J; junction bases unmatched: 19. CDR3 coding DNA: TGTGCCAGCAGCCACCGACAGTACCACAGGGGCTTGGGTGGCTACACCTTC. This translates into CASSHRQYHRGLGGYTF.

This clone has just a few counts. The chain employs TRBV18 and TRBJ2-5; D ambiguous. This CDR3 is 17 amino acids long. V was pared by 4 bases and J by 5 bases, with 23 bases between. Per germline, CDR1 KGHSH and CDR2 LQKENI. CDR3 sequence: CASSHTRLERFTETQYF. CDR3 nucleotide sequence: TGTGCCAGCTCACACACTCGACTTGAGAGGTTTACGGAGACCCAGTACTTC.

CDR3 amino acids: CASRDDRMFYEQYF. CDR3 coding DNA: TGTGCCAGCAGGGATGACAGGATGTTCTACGAGCAGTACTTC. The V call is TRBV7-9, the J call TRBJ2-7; a possible D gene is TRBD1 (6 bases). Germline lookup yields CDR1 SEHNR and CDR2 FQNEAQ (reference sequence). CDR3 length: 14 residues. The V and J ends lost 6 bases and 3 bases respectively, with 15 bases between them.

V gene TRBV7-2 combines with J gene TRBJ1-6, with D unclear. Germline V gene lookup returns CDR1 SGHTA and CDR2 FQGNSA. Trimming stripped 1 base from V and 13 bases from J, with 11 bases between. This CDR3 region has 13 residues. The CDR3 sequence: CASSLESVSPLHF. The CDR3 nucleotides read TGTGCCAGCAGCTTAGAAAGCGTTTCGCCCCTCCACTTT.

The gene calls are TRBV11-1 and TRBJ1-4; D unclear. From germline, CDR1 is SGHAT and CDR2 FQDESV (reference sequence). V was clipped by 5 bases and J by 8 bases, with 12 bases between them. This CDR3 has 13 amino acids. The CDR3 here is CASSNIPLEKLFF. The CDR3 DNA reads as TGTGCCAGCAGCAACATTCCCCTGGAAAAACTGTTTTTT.

V is TRBV19 and J is TRBJ1-1; the D is unclear. Trimming removed 1 base at V and 7 bases at J, with 13 bases between. The length of the CDR3 is 14 residues. Per the germline V gene, CDR1 is LNHDA and CDR2 is SQIVND (reference sequence). The CDR3 coding sequence is TGTGCCAGTAGTATAGCCCCAGAGGGATTTGAAGCTTTCTTT. As protein: CASSIAPEGFEAFF.

V is TRBV5-1 and J is TRBJ1-3; D perhaps matches TRBD1 (6 bases). Germline V gene lookup returns CDR1 SGHRS and CDR2 YFSETQ. The CDR3 has 16 amino acids. Trimming stripped 2 bases from V and 0 bases from J, with 12 bases between. This CDR3 reads CASSFGQPRSGNTIYF. DNA for the CDR3: TGCGCCAGCAGCTTCGGACAGCCCCGCTCTGGAAACACCATATATTTT.